Below are 27 T cell receptor beta chains sequenced from a single sample in a study of T cells after yellow fever vaccination. Each CDR3 protein is one row after TCRdb ran MiXCR on the 5' RACE reads. The table has about 94,000 distinct CDR3 sequences, approximately 8.4% seen once; the top ten hold around 16%. Sequencing used CD8+ T cells not binding an NS4B(214-222) dextramer, sorted from PBMCs, obtained around 15 days after the first yellow fever vaccination. The receptors were sampled from a man younger than 35 who received the YFV17D yellow fever vaccine.

This clonotype was detected many times. The chain uses TRBV4-1 and TRBJ1-5; D gene uncertain. V was clipped by 0 bases and J by 6 bases, with 12 bases between them. The CDR3 has 15 residues. The germline gives CDR1 MGHRA, CDR2 YSYEKL. The CDR3 DNA reads as TGCGCCAGCAGCCAAGATAGGTCGGGCGGTCAGCCCCAGCATTTT. The encoded protein is CASSQDRSGGQPQHF.

This clonotype showed up many times. CDR3 region: CASSDSISYNEQFF. The DNA of the CDR3 is TGTGCCAGCAGCGACAGCATCTCCTACAATGAGCAGTTCTTC. The chain couples TRBV6-2 or TRBV6-3 to TRBJ2-1; D may be TRBD1 (5 bases). Germline loops: CDR1 MNHEY, CDR2 SVGEGT. This CDR3 has 14 amino acids. The V and J ends lost 6 bases and 0 bases respectively, with 9 bases between them.

V usage is TRBV6-1 and J usage is TRBJ1-1, with no clear D. The V and J ends lost 5 bases and 5 bases respectively, with 15 bases between them. The CDR3 has 14 residues. Germline CDR1 is MNHNS and CDR2 is SASEGT. The CDR3 reads CASSTRTGGTEAFF. CDR3 in DNA: TGTGCCAGCAGTACCCGGACCGGCGGGACTGAAGCTTTCTTT.

This clonotype came up a few times. The CDR3 bases are TGTGCCAGCAGTCCACGAGGGATGGATGAGCAGTTCTTC. Encoded protein: CASSPRGMDEQFF. V and J are TRBV12-3 or TRBV12-4 and TRBJ2-1, with D possibly TRBD2 on 5 matching bases. CDR3 length equals 13 residues. The ends were cut back, 5 bases at V and 8 bases at J, with 13 bases in the middle.

There are a few counts of this clonotype. This chain uses TRBV5-5 with TRBJ2-5; D is uncertain. The ends were cut back, 3 bases at V and 5 bases at J, with 8 bases in the middle. CDR3 length: 12 amino acids. CDR1 is SGHKS, CDR2 YYEKEE, per germline (reference sequence). The CDR3 bases are TGTGCCAGCAGCTCTGACTCGGAGACCCAGTACTTC. It specifies CASSSDSETQYF.

The sample holds many counts of this clonotype. The V gene is TRBV12-3 or TRBV12-4, the J gene TRBJ1-1, with D hard to call. The V end lost 7 bases, the J end lost 0 bases, and 9 bases lay between the germline ends. The CDR3 runs 13 residues. The DNA of the CDR3 is TGTGCCAGCACCTGGGCTTTGAACACTGAAGCTTTCTTT. Amino acid sequence: CASTWALNTEAFF.

The chain combines TRBV7-9 with TRBJ2-1; no definite D call. Germline V gene sequence: CDR1 SEHNR, CDR2 FQNEAQ (reference sequence). The CDR3 is made up of 15 amino acids. V gave up 5 bases and J gave up 2 bases, with 13 bases separating them. In DNA form, the CDR3 reads TGTGCCAGCAGCCCACCTTTTAGGGCCTACAATGAGCAGTTCTTC. This encodes CASSPPFRAYNEQFF.

This clonotype showed up just a few times. The J gene is TRBJ2-3, the V gene TRBV6-2 or TRBV6-3; D is perhaps TRBD2 (6 bases). This CDR3 is built from 14 residues. Germline CDR1 is MNHEY and CDR2 is SVGEGT. Trimming removed 5 bases at V and 2 bases at J, with 11 bases between. CDR3 nucleotide sequence: TGTGCCAGCAGTCTGTGGGGGGTCACAGATACGCAGTATTTT. It specifies CASSLWGVTDTQYF.

The chain employs TRBV4-2 and TRBJ1-1; 8 bases map to TRBD1. Germline V gene sequence: CDR1 LGHNA, CDR2 YNFKEQ. V gave up 4 bases and J gave up 4 bases; unmatched junction bases: 5. The CDR3 totals 14 residues. CDR3 amino acids: CASSPQGTGTEAFF. For the CDR3, the DNA is TGTGCCAGCAGCCCCCAAGGGACAGGCACTGAAGCTTTCTTT.

The sample holds a few counts of this clonotype. The chain employs TRBV5-4 and TRBJ2-7, with a tentative D call TRBD1 (6 bases). Deletions cut 3 bases from V and 5 bases from J, with 9 bases between. CDR1 and CDR2 from the germline V gene are SGHNT and YYREEE (reference sequence). The CDR3 is made up of 12 amino acids. Here the CDR3 reads CASSSGEHEQYF. Written as DNA, the CDR3 is TGTGCCAGCAGCTCAGGGGAACACGAGCAGTACTTC.

In its sample, this clonotype was seen a few times. The chain links TRBV4-1 to TRBJ1-4; the D is unclear. Trimming pared 5 bases from V and 4 bases from J, leaving 17 bases between. Germline values: CDR1 MGHRA, CDR2 YSYEKL. This CDR3 has 16 amino acids. DNA for the CDR3: TGCGCCAGCAGCTCACGAGCGGCTGATCGTAATGAAAAACTGTTTTTT. Translation: CASSSRAADRNEKLFF.

This chain uses TRBV4-1 with TRBJ2-3; D possibly corresponds to TRBD2 (6 bases). CDR3 size: 17 residues. Per the germline V gene, CDR1 is MGHRA and CDR2 is YSYEKL. Trimming took off 0 bases at V and 2 bases at J, with 15 bases between the two ends. CDR3 sequence (DNA): TGCGCCAGCAGCCAAGATACCGCGGGGACCACCACAGATACGCAGTATTTT. Its protein is CASSQDTAGTTTDTQYF.

The V and J genes are TRBV19 and TRBJ2-2; 9 bases match TRBD1. Trimming removed 1 base from V and 6 bases from J; junction bases left unmatched: 3. The CDR3 length is 15 residues. Germline V gene sequence: CDR1 LNHDA, CDR2 SQIVND (reference sequence). CDR3 loop: CASSIVGTGSGELFF. CDR3 in DNA: TGTGCCAGTAGTATAGTCGGGACAGGGTCCGGGGAGCTGTTTTTT. The whole variable domain, remainder taken from reference TRBV19 and TRBJ2-2, is DGGITQSPKYLFRKEGQNVTLSCEQNLNHDAMYWYRQDPGQGLRLIYYSQIVNDFQKGDIAEGYSVSREKKESFPLTVTSAQKNPTAFYLCASSIVGTGSGELFFGEGSRLTVL.

This clonotype was seen a few times. The chain is built from TRBV5-1 and TRBJ1-1, with 7 bases lining up with TRBD1. The CDR3 totals 16 residues. Germline trimming cut 2 bases from V and 1 base from J; bases unmatched to any gene: 8. Germline V gene sequence: CDR1 SGHRS, CDR2 YFSETQ. In DNA, the CDR3 is TGCGCCAGCAGCTTAGGGGGCATTGGTAGGAACACTGAAGCTTTCTTT. It encodes CASSLGGIGRNTEAFF. Variable domain in full (rest from reference TRBV5-1 and TRBJ1-1): KAGVTQTPRYLIKTRGQQVTLSCSPISGHRSVSWYQQTPGQGLQFLFEYFSETQRNKGNFPGRFSGRQFSNSRSEMNVSTLELGDSALYLCASSLGGIGRNTEAFFGQGTRLTVV.

This clonotype was observed a few times. The chain links TRBV29-1 to TRBJ1-2; D is possibly TRBD1 (6 bases). Germline V gene lookup returns CDR1 SQVTM and CDR2 ANQGSEA. The CDR3 sequence is 13 residues long. V lost 3 bases and J 8 bases, leaving 16 bases between the germline ends. The CDR3 DNA reads as TGCAGCGTTGAGTTCTTCGGGGGCGGCGGCTACACCTTC. This gives the protein CSVEFFGGGGYTF.

This clonotype has only a few counts. This sequence joins TRBV7-2 and TRBJ2-1, with D tentatively TRBD2 (6 bases). This CDR3 is 14 amino acids long. Trimming took 0 bases from V and 5 from J, leaving 8 bases between them. Germline V gene sequence: CDR1 SGHTA, CDR2 FQGNSA. CDR3 region: CASSLAAGDNEQFF. CDR3 coding DNA: TGTGCCAGCAGCTTAGCAGCGGGCGACAATGAGCAGTTCTTC.

The CDR3 loop is CASSVGIQETQYF. The CDR3 DNA reads as TGCGCCAGCAGTGTCGGCATACAAGAGACCCAGTACTTC. The chain recombines TRBV10-1 with TRBJ2-5; D ambiguous. The CDR3 is made up of 13 amino acids. CDR1 WNHNN and CDR2 SYGVQD come from the germline V gene (reference sequence). V was pared by 4 bases and J by 2 bases, with 8 bases between.

At least ten counts were recorded for this clonotype. In DNA form, the CDR3 reads TGCGCCAGCAGCTTGACAGGGAGCTCCTACGAGCAGTACGTC. This gives the protein CASSLTGSSYEQYV. V is TRBV5-1 and J is TRBJ2-7, with D possibly being TRBD1 (6 bases). Trimming pared 1 base from V and 0 bases from J, leaving 8 bases between. Germline CDR1 reads SGHRS; CDR2 reads YFSETQ. The CDR3 has 14 residues.

This clonotype was detected only a few times. J is TRBJ2-5 and V is TRBV7-6; D gene uncertain. The CDR3 runs 14 residues. Germline CDR1 is SGHVS and CDR2 is FNYEAQ. With 2 bases removed from V and 2 bases from J, the gap between germline ends came to 9 bases. CDR3 in amino acids: CASSLSTEQETQYF. Written as DNA, the CDR3 is TGTGCCAGCAGCTTAAGTACAGAACAAGAGACCCAGTACTTC.

This clonotype turned up a few times. The rearrangement joins TRBV7-9 to TRBJ1-4; D unclear. The ends were cut back, 4 bases at V and 16 bases at J, with 19 bases in the middle. CDR3 length: 13 amino acids. Germline CDR1 reads SEHNR; CDR2 reads FQNEAQ (reference sequence). The CDR3 loop is CASSSKGPGPTFF. In DNA form, the CDR3 reads TGTGCCAGCAGCTCCAAGGGTCCAGGCCCTACGTTTTTT.

The chain links TRBV6-5 to TRBJ1-2; D possibly corresponds to TRBD1 (5 bases). Germline values: CDR1 MNHEY, CDR2 SVGAGI. This CDR3 comprises 15 residues. Trimming pared 2 bases from V and 6 bases from J, leaving 16 bases between. CDR3 DNA: TGTGCCAGCAGTTACGCCGGAGGGGAGATAGATGGCTACACCTTC. Translation: CASSYAGGEIDGYTF.

This clonotype was counted between two and nine times. This chain joins TRBV13 and TRBJ1-6, with D maybe TRBD1 (6 bases). V dropped 3 bases and J dropped 7 bases, with 13 bases sitting between them. The germline gives CDR1 PRHDT, CDR2 FYEKMQ (reference sequence). The CDR3 length is 15 residues. The chain's CDR3 is CASSLVSQGNSPLHF. The CDR3 DNA reads as TGTGCCAGCAGCTTGGTGAGCCAGGGGAATTCACCCCTCCACTTT.

This clonotype has just a few counts. This chain uses TRBV4-3 with TRBJ1-1; possibly TRBD1 for D (6 bases). The CDR3 runs 14 residues. The germline CDR1 and CDR2 sequences are LGHNA and YSLEER. V lost 4 bases and J 6 bases, leaving 15 bases between the germline ends. The CDR3 loop reads CASSPKLTGPEAFF. In nucleotides, the CDR3 is TGCGCCAGCAGCCCGAAACTAACAGGGCCTGAAGCTTTCTTT.

This clonotype showed up just a few times. The chain has TRBV12-3 or TRBV12-4 and TRBJ2-5, with 7 bases lining up with TRBD2. There are 14 residues in the CDR3. Unmatched junction bases numbered 4, after V lost 3 bases and J lost 3 bases. DNA of the CDR3: TGTGCCAGCAGTTTGGGGGGGAACGAAGAGACCCAGTACTTC. Translated: CASSLGGNEETQYF.

In this sample, this clonotype turned up many times. The chain carries TRBV4-1 and TRBJ2-5, with 13 nucleotides matching TRBD2. There are 15 residues in the CDR3. Germline values: CDR1 MGHRA, CDR2 YSYEKL. The V and J ends lost 2 bases and 5 bases, in that order; junction bases with no gene match: 2. Here the CDR3 DNA reads TGCGCCAGCAGCCAATCGACTAGCGGGGGGGAGACCCAGTACTTC. Amino acid sequence: CASSQSTSGGETQYF.

At least ten counts were recorded for this clonotype. This rearrangement joins TRBV4-3 to TRBJ2-1, with D hard to call. The CDR3 length is 13 residues. CDR1 is LGHNA and CDR2 is YSLEER in the germline V gene. The germline V and J ends were trimmed by 1 base and 8 bases, with 9 bases remaining between them. DNA of the CDR3: TGCGCCAGCAGCCAAGCACGGTCCGATGAGCAGTTCTTC. This sequence encodes CASSQARSDEQFF.

This clonotype was observed a handful of times. The chain recombines TRBV6-6 with TRBJ2-7, with 7 positions matching TRBD1. V shed 6 bases, J shed 4 bases, and the junction held 6 bases outside the gene matches. The CDR3 runs 13 residues. Germline V CDR1 and CDR2: MNHNY, SVGAGI (reference sequence). The chain's CDR3 is CASRWTGGYEQYV. CDR3 sequence (DNA): TGTGCCAGCAGGTGGACAGGAGGATACGAGCAGTACGTC.